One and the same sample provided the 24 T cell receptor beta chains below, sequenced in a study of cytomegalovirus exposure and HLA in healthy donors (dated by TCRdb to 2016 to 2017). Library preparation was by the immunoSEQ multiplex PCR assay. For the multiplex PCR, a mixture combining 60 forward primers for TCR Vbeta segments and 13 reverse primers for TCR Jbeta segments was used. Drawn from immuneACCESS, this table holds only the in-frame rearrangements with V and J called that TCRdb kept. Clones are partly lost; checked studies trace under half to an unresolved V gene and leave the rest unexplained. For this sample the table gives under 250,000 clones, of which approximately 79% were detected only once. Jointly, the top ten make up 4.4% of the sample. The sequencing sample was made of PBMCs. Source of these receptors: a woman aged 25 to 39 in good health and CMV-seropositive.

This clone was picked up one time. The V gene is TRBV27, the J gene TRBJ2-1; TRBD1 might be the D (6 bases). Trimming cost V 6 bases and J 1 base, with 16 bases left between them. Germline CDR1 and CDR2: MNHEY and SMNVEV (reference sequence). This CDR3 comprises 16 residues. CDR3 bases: TGTGCCAGCAGCCCTAGGGTAAGGGGGTCCTACAATGAGCAGTTCTTC. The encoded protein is CASSPRVRGSYNEQFF.

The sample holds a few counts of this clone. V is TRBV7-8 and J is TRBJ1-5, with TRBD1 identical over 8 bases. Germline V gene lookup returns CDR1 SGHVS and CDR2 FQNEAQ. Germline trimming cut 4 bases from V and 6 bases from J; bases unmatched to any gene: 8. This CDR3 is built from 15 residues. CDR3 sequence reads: CASSSGQATIQPQHF. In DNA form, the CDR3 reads TGTGCCAGCAGCTCGGGACAGGCCACGATTCAGCCCCAGCATTTT.

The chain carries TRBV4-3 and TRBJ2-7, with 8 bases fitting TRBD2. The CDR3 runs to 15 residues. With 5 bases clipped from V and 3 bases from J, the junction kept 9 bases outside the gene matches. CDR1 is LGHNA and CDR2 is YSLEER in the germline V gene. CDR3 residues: CASSSGLAASYEQYF. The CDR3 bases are TGCGCCAGCAGCTCAGGACTAGCAGCTAGCTACGAGCAGTACTTC.

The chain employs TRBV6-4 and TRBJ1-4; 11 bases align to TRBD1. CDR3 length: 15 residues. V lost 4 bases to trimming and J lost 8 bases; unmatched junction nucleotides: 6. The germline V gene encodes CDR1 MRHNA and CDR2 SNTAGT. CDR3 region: CASSATGTGGEKLFF. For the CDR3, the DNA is TGTGCCAGCAGTGCAACCGGGACAGGGGGAGAAAAACTGTTTTTT.

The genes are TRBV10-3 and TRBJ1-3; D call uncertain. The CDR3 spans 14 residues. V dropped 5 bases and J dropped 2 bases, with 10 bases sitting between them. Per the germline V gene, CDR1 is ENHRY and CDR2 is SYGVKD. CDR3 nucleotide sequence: TGTGCCATCAGTCCTAGAGGGACTGGAAACACCATATATTTT. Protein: CAISPRGTGNTIYF.

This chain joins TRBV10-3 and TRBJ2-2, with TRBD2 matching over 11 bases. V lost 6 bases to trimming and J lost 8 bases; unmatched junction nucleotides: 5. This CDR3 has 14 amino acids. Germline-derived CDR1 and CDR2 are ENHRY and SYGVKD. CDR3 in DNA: TGTGCCATCAGAATTCGGACTAGCGGGGGGGAGCTGTTTTTT. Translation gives CAIRIRTSGGELFF.

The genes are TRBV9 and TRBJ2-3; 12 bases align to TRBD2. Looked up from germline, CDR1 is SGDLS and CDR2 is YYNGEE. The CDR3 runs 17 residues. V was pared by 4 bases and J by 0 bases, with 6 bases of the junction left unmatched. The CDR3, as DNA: TGTGCCAGCAGCCCGGGGACTAGCGGGTCTAGCACAGATACGCAGTATTTT. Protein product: CASSPGTSGSSTDTQYF. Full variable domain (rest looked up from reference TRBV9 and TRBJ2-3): DSGVTQTPKHLITATGQRVTLRCSPRSGDLSVYWYQQSLDQGLQFLIQYYNGEERAKGNILERFSAQQFPDLHSELNLSSLELGDSALYFCASSPGTSGSSTDTQYFGPGTRLTVL.

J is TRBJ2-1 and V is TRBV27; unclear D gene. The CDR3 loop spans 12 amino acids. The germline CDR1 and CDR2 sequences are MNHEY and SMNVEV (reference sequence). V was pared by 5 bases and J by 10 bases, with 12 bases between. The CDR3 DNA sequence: TGTGCCAGCAGTAGAACTCAACGGGAGCAGTTCTTC. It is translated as CASSRTQREQFF.

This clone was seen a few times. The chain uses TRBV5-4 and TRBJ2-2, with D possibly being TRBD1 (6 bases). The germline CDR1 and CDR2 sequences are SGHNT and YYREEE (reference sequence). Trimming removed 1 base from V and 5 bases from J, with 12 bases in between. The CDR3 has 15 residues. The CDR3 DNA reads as TGTGCCAGCAGCTTGTACGGCACAGGGACCGGGGAGCTGTTTTTT. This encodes CASSLYGTGTGELFF.

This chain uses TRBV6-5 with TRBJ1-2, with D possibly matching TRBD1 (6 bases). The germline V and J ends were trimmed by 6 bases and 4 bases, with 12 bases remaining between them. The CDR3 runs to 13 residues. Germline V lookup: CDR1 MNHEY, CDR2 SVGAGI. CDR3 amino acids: CASRPTGTYGYTF. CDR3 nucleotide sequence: TGTGCCAGCAGGCCTACAGGGACCTATGGCTACACCTTC.

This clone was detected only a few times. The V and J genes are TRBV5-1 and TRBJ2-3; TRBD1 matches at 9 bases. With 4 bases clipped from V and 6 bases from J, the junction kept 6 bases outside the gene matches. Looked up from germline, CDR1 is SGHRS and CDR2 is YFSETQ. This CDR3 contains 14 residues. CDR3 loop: CASSPGTGSDTQYF. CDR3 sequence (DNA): TGCGCCAGCAGCCCCGGGACAGGGTCCGATACGCAGTATTTT.

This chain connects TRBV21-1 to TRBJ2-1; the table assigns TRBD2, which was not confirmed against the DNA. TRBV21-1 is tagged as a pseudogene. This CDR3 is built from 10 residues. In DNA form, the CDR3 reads TGTGCCAGCCCTCTGAATGAGCAGTTCTTC. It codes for CASPLNEQFF.

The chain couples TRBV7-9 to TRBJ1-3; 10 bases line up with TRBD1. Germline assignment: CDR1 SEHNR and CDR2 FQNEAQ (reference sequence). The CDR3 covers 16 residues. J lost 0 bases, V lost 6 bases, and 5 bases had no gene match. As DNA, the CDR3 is TGTGCCAGCAGAAATGACAGGGGGCTCTCTGGAAACACCATATATTTT. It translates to CASRNDRGLSGNTIYF.

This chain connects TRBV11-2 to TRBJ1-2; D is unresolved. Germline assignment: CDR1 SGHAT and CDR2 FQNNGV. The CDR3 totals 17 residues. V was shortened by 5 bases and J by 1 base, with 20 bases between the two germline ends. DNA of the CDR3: TGTGCCAGCAGCCCACCCGGGAGATTCAAGTTTAACTATGGCTACACCTTC. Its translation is CASSPPGRFKFNYGYTF.

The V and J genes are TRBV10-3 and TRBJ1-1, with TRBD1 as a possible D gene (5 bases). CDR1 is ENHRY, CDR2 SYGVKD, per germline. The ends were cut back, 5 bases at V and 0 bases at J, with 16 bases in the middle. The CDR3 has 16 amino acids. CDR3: CAISRKGWGLNTEAFF. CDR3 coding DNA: TGTGCCATCAGTAGAAAGGGGTGGGGTCTGAACACTGAAGCTTTCTTT.

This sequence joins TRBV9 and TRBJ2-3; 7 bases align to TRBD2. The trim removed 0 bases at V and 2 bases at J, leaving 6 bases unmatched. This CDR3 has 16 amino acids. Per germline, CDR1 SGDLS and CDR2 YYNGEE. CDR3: CASSVVAGETTDTQYF. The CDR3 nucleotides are TGTGCCAGCAGCGTAGTTGCGGGGGAAACCACAGATACGCAGTATTTT.

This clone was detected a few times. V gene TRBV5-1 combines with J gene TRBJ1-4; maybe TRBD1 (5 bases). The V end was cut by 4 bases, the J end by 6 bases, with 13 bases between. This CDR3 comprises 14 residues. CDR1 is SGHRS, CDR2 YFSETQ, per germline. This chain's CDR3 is CASSPAGGYEKLFF. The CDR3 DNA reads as TGCGCCAGCAGCCCGGCCGGGGGGTATGAAAAACTGTTTTTT.

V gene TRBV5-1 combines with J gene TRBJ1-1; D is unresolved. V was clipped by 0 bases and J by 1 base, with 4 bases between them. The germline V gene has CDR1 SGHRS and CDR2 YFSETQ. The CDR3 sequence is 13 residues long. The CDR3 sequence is CASSLVRNTEAFF. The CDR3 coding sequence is TGCGCCAGCAGCTTGGTCCGGAACACTGAAGCTTTCTTT.

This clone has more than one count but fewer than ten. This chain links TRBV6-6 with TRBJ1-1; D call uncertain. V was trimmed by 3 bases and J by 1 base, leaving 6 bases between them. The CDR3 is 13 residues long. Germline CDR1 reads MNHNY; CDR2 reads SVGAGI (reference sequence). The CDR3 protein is CASSYAGNTEAFF. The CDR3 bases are TGTGCCAGCAGTTATGCGGGGAACACTGAAGCTTTCTTT.

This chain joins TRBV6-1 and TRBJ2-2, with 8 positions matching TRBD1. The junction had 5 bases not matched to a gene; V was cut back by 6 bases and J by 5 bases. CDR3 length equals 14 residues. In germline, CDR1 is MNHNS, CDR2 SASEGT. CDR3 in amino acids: CASSRTGTTGELFF. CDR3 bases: TGTGCCAGCAGCAGGACAGGGACAACCGGGGAGCTGTTTTTT.

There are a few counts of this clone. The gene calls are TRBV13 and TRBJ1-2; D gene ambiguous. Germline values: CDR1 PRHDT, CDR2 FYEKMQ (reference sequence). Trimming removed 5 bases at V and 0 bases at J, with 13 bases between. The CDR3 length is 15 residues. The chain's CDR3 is CASSTFNKTNYGYTF. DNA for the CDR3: TGTGCCAGCAGCACCTTCAACAAAACTAACTATGGCTACACCTTC.

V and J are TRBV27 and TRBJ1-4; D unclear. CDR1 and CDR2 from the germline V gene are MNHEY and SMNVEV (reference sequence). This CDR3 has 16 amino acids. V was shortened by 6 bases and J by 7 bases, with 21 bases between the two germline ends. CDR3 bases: TGTGCCAGCAGCCCTAGGTTCCTAACCCTCACTGAAAAACTGTTTTTT. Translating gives CASSPRFLTLTEKLFF.

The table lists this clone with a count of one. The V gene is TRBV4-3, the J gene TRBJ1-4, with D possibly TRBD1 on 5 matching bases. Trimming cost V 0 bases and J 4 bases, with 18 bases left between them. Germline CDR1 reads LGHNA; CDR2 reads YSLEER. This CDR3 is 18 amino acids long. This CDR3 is CASSQDLSLDSFNEKLFF. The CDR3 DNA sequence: TGCGCCAGCAGCCAAGATTTATCGCTAGACAGCTTTAATGAAAAACTGTTTTTT.

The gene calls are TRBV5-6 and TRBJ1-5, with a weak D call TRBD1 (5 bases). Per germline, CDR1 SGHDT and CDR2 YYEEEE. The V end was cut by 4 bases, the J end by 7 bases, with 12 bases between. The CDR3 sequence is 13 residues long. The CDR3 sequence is CASSGPEGQPQHF. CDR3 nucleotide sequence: TGTGCCAGCAGCGGGCCGGAGGGGCAGCCCCAGCATTTT.